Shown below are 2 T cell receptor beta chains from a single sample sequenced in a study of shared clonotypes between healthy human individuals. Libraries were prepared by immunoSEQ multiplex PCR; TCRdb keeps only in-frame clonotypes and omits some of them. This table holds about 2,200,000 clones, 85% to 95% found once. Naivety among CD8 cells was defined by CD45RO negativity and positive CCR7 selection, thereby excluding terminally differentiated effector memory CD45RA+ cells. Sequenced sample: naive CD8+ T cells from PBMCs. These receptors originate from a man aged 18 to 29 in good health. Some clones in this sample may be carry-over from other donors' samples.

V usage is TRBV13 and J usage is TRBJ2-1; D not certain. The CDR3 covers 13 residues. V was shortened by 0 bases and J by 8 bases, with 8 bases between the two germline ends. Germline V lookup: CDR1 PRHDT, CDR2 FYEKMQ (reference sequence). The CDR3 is CASSLGNRDEQFF. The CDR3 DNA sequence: TGTGCCAGCAGCTTAGGCAATCGTGATGAGCAGTTCTTC.

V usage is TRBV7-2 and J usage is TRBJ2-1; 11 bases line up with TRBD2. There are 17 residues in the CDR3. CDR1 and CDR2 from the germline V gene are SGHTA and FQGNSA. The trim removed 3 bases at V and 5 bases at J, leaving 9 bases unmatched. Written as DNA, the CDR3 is TGTGCCAGCAGCTTCGCCCATAGCGGGAGGGCGCACAATGAGCAGTTCTTC. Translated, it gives CASSFAHSGRAHNEQFF.